This is a list of T cell receptor beta chains from one sample in a study of identical twins. TCRdb ran MiXCR on the 5' RACE reads and lists one entry per CDR3 protein. The sample lists hundreds of thousands of distinct CDR3 sequences, over 20% occurring once. These sequences were also reported in another study, on T cells expressing NK-cell markers.

The sequencing input was PBMCs. The receptors originated from a woman younger than 35 in good health. CDR3s include the opening cysteine and the closing phenylalanine or tryptophan. Fields, in order: V gene, J gene, D gene, clone size, CDR3 protein, CDR3 DNA. The D gene is left open where the match is weak. Size is omitted from some rows. Given values are once, few, many or a class for expanded clones.

V: TRBV5-6
J: TRBJ2-7
D: -
size: few
CDR3: CASSLVLDYSYEQYF
DNA: TGTGCCAGCAGCTTGGTACTAGACTACTCCTACGAGCAGTACTTC

V: TRBV27
J: TRBJ2-7
D: -
size: few
CDR3: CASGQGFGWDEQYF
DNA: TGTGCCAGCGGCCAGGGTTTTGGGTGGGACGAGCAGTACTTC

V: TRBV12-3/TRBV12-4
J: TRBJ2-2
D: -
size: few
CDR3: CASSSTVNTGELFF
DNA: TGTGCCAGCAGTTCGACAGTGAACACCGGGGAGCTGTTTTTT

V: TRBV7-2
J: TRBJ1-3
D: TRBD1
size: -
CDR3: CASSLRDREGSTIYF
DNA: TGTGCCAGCAGCTTACGGGACAGGGAAGGTAGCACCATATATTTT

V: TRBV6-5
J: TRBJ1-4
D: -
size: -
CDR3: CASSYSLRTNEKLFF
DNA: TGTGCCAGCAGTTACTCGCTTCGGACAAACGAAAAACTGTTTTTT

V: TRBV12-3/TRBV12-4
J: TRBJ1-2
D: -
size: few
CDR3: CASSNGYGVQLYGYTF
DNA: TGTGCCAGCAGCAACGGGTATGGGGTCCAGCTCTATGGCTACACCTTC

V: TRBV20-1
J: TRBJ2-7
D: -
size: -
CDR3: CSANPDSSVSYEQYF
DNA: TGCAGTGCCAACCCGGACAGTTCGGTCTCCTACGAGCAGTACTTC

V: TRBV12-3/TRBV12-4
J: TRBJ1-2
D: -
size: -
CDR3: CASSFGALYGYTF
DNA: TGTGCCAGCAGTTTCGGGGCCCTTTATGGCTACACCTTC

V: TRBV15
J: TRBJ2-1
D: -
size: -
CDR3: CATSRSGTANNEQFF
DNA: TGTGCCACCAGCAGATCAGGAACCGCAAACAATGAGCAGTTCTTC

V: TRBV5-1
J: TRBJ2-7
D: TRBD1
size: -
CDR3: CASSLGTGGVYEQYF
DNA: TGCGCCAGCAGCTTAGGGACAGGGGGTGTGTACGAGCAGTACTTC

V: TRBV12-3/TRBV12-4
J: TRBJ1-2
D: -
size: -
CDR3: CASSSPFHYGYTF
DNA: TGTGCCAGCAGTTCTCCCTTCCACTATGGCTACACCTTC

V: TRBV6-5
J: TRBJ2-1
D: -
size: few
CDR3: CASSYSHRPTDEQFF
DNA: TGTGCCAGCAGTTACTCCCACCGCCCCACGGATGAGCAGTTCTTC

V: TRBV12-3/TRBV12-4
J: TRBJ2-5
D: TRBD2
size: -
CDR3: CASGRTSAKLVQETQYF
DNA: TGTGCCAGCGGAAGGACTAGCGCCAAACTGGTACAAGAGACCCAGTACTTC

V: TRBV6-2/TRBV6-3
J: TRBJ2-7
D: -
size: -
CDR3: CASSYSKGTSYEQYF
DNA: TGTGCCAGCAGTTACTCGAAAGGGACGTCCTACGAGCAGTACTTC

V: TRBV11-2
J: TRBJ2-3
D: TRBD2
size: -
CDR3: CASSPLRGGGPFTDTQYF
DNA: TGTGCCAGCAGCCCCCTCCGGGGGGGCGGGCCTTTCACAGATACGCAGTATTTT

V: TRBV6-5
J: TRBJ1-4
D: -
size: -
CDR3: CASSYPGGSTNEKLFF
DNA: TGTGCCAGCAGTTACCCGGGAGGTTCAACTAATGAAAAACTGTTTTTT

V: TRBV6-1
J: TRBJ1-4
D: -
size: -
CDR3: CASSERGTQDEKLFF
DNA: TGTGCCAGCAGTGAGCGGGGGACGCAAGATGAAAAACTGTTTTTT

V: TRBV2
J: TRBJ2-2
D: -
size: -
CDR3: CASSPRLTTTGTGELFF
DNA: TGTGCCAGCAGTCCACGATTAACCACTACAGGGACTGGGGAGCTGTTTTTT

V: TRBV5-1
J: TRBJ2-2
D: -
size: many
CDR3: CASSQGPTGELFF
DNA: TGCGCCAGCAGCCAAGGACCTACCGGGGAGCTGTTTTTT

V: TRBV5-8
J: TRBJ1-4
D: TRBD1
size: -
CDR3: CASSSSRGQRTNEKLFF
DNA: TGTGCCAGCAGCTCCTCCAGGGGGCAGCGGACTAATGAAAAACTGTTTTTT

V: TRBV7-2
J: TRBJ2-1
D: -
size: few
CDR3: CASRAGTEQFF
DNA: TGTGCCAGCAGGGCTGGGACTGAGCAGTTCTTC

V: TRBV10-2
J: TRBJ2-3
D: TRBD2
size: many
CDR3: CASSPLGLAGRGTTDTQYF
DNA: TGCGCCAGCAGCCCCCTGGGACTAGCGGGGCGGGGGACCACAGATACGCAGTATTTT

V: TRBV6-5
J: TRBJ1-1
D: -
size: many
CDR3: CASSYGRGVRNTEAFF
DNA: TGTGCCAGCAGTTACGGACGGGGGGTGAGGAACACTGAAGCTTTCTTT

V: TRBV12-3/TRBV12-4
J: TRBJ2-5
D: -
size: -
CDR3: CASSLSVGGAETQYF
DNA: TGTGCCAGCAGTTTAAGTGTGGGGGGGGCAGAGACCCAGTACTTC

V: TRBV4-3
J: TRBJ2-1
D: -
size: -
CDR3: CASSPYQENEQFF
DNA: TGCGCCAGCAGCCCTTACCAGGAGAATGAGCAGTTCTTC

V: TRBV7-3
J: TRBJ1-6
D: -
size: few
CDR3: CASSREQYSPLHF
DNA: TGTGCCAGCAGCCGCGAACAGTATTCACCCCTCCACTTT

V: TRBV29-1
J: TRBJ2-1
D: -
size: few
CDR3: CSSPRGREQFF
DNA: TGCAGCAGTCCGCGGGGGCGTGAGCAGTTCTTC

V: TRBV20-1
J: TRBJ2-4
D: TRBD1
size: -
CDR3: CRGDSKNIQYF
DNA: TGCAGAGGGGACAGCAAAAACATTCAGTACTTC

V: TRBV29-1
J: TRBJ2-2
D: -
size: -
CDR3: CSVFGGTGELFF
DNA: TGCAGCGTTTTCGGAGGCACCGGGGAGCTGTTTTTT

V: TRBV4-2
J: TRBJ1-6
D: -
size: few
CDR3: CASSQDRQGSSPLHF
DNA: TGTGCCAGCAGCCAAGATCGGCAGGGATCCTCACCCCTCCACTTT

V: TRBV6-5
J: TRBJ2-7
D: -
size: -
CDR3: CASSYRYLGGEQYF
DNA: TGTGCCAGCAGTTACCGGTATCTCGGGGGCGAGCAGTACTTC

V: TRBV3-1
J: TRBJ2-7
D: -
size: few
CDR3: CASSQVPSSYEQYF
DNA: TGTGCCAGCAGCCAAGTCCCCAGCTCCTACGAGCAGTACTTC

V: TRBV20-1
J: TRBJ2-5
D: -
size: few
CDR3: CSARGAEETQYF
DNA: TGCAGTGCTAGAGGAGCGGAAGAGACCCAGTACTTC

V: TRBV10-2
J: TRBJ2-7
D: TRBD2
size: -
CDR3: CASMGLAESYEQYF
DNA: TGCGCCAGCATGGGACTAGCGGAGTCCTACGAGCAGTACTTC

V: TRBV29-1
J: TRBJ1-2
D: -
size: -
CDR3: CSVSDEGGYTF
DNA: TGCAGCGTGAGCGATGAGGGCGGCTACACCTTC

V: TRBV12-3/TRBV12-4
J: TRBJ1-4
D: -
size: few
CDR3: CASSFTVTNEKLFF
DNA: TGTGCCAGCAGTTTTACGGTAACTAATGAAAAACTGTTTTTT

V: TRBV20-1
J: TRBJ2-1
D: TRBD1
size: many
CDR3: CSVNRGRTEQFF
DNA: TGCAGTGTTAACAGGGGCCGGACCGAGCAGTTCTTC

V: TRBV4-3
J: TRBJ2-1
D: TRBD2
size: -
CDR3: CASSRTSEGYNEQFF
DNA: TGCGCCAGCAGTCGGACTAGCGAGGGGTACAATGAGCAGTTCTTC

V: TRBV7-9
J: TRBJ2-3
D: -
size: -
CDR3: CASSLGLLYGTDTQYF
DNA: TGTGCCAGCAGCCTCGGACTTTTATACGGCACAGATACGCAGTATTTT

V: TRBV5-1
J: TRBJ2-3
D: TRBD2
size: many
CDR3: CASSLVLAQSTDTQYF
DNA: TGCGCCAGCAGCTTGGTACTAGCGCAAAGCACAGATACGCAGTATTTT

V: TRBV11-2
J: TRBJ1-1
D: -
size: -
CDR3: CASSLDGLPNTEAFF
DNA: TGTGCCAGCAGCTTAGACGGTCTACCGAACACTGAAGCTTTCTTT

V: TRBV20-1
J: TRBJ2-1
D: TRBD2
size: -
CDR3: CSARVGLAGVHEQFF
DNA: TGCAGTGCTAGAGTGGGACTAGCGGGGGTCCATGAGCAGTTCTTC